This entry lists 24 T cell receptor beta chains sequenced from one sample in a study of T cell changes during pregnancy in multiple sclerosis. Assay: immunoSEQ multiplex PCR; the TCRdb copy retains only in-frame clones and omits some. The sample holds about 68,000 clones; around 90% are singletons and the top ten take roughly 0.85%. Sequencing was performed on peripheral blood, taken in the second trimester of pregnancy. These receptors were obtained from a female donor with multiple sclerosis, enrolled in a pregnancy study.

The chain is built from TRBV7-8 and TRBJ1-5; D is uncertain. Germline values: CDR1 SGHVS, CDR2 FQNEAQ. This CDR3 has 16 residues. V shed 5 bases and J shed 6 bases, with 20 bases lying between them. The CDR3, as DNA: TGTGCCAGCAGCCGTTACGGACCCCCAACTAGTCAGCCCCAGCATTTT. Translating it yields CASSRYGPPTSQPQHF.

The V gene is TRBV5-4, the J gene TRBJ1-4; 9 bases agree with TRBD1. The CDR3 spans 15 residues. The germline gives CDR1 SGHNT, CDR2 YYREEE (reference sequence). The V gene end was trimmed by 0 bases and the J gene end by 12 bases; junction bases not matched to a gene: 9. CDR3 region: CASSLALGQGTELFF. The CDR3 region has the DNA TGTGCCAGCAGCTTGGCCCTCGGACAGGGGACGGAACTGTTTTTT.

The chain joins TRBV18 to TRBJ2-7; 11 positions match TRBD1. CDR1 and CDR2 (germline): KGHSH, LQKENI. V dropped 5 bases and J dropped 2; count of bases not matched to a gene: 8. This CDR3 has 16 residues. The CDR3 bases are TGTGCCAGCTCAAGGACAGGGGGCTTTCAGACCTACGAGCAGTACTTC. It encodes CASSRTGGFQTYEQYF.

The table lists this clone with a count of one. The chain has TRBV4-1 and TRBJ2-7; 7 bases line up with TRBD1. Germline V gives CDR1 MGHRA, CDR2 YSYEKL. The V gene end was trimmed by 0 bases and the J gene end by 4 bases; junction bases not matched to a gene: 9. This CDR3 is 16 amino acids long. The CDR3, as DNA: TGCGCCAGCAGCCAAGATGGGGGACAGCGCTTATACGAGCAGTACTTC. Translation: CASSQDGGQRLYEQYF.

The V and J genes are TRBV28 and TRBJ1-2; 7 positions match TRBD1. Germline V gives CDR1 MDHEN, CDR2 SYDVKM. This CDR3 has 16 residues. After removal of 6 bases from V and 6 bases from J, the junction contained 16 bases not matched to a gene. CDR3 protein: CASRLVSPTGWNGYTF. The CDR3 coding sequence is TGTGCCAGCAGGCTAGTTTCCCCGACAGGGTGGAATGGCTACACCTTC.

The CDR3 nucleotides read TGTGCCAGCAGCCGTAACTCGGATACGCAGTATTTT. Protein sequence: CASSRNSDTQYF. The chain employs TRBV7-2 and TRBJ2-3; no reliable D call. The germline gives CDR1 SGHTA, CDR2 FQGNSA. V was trimmed by 5 bases and J by 6 bases, leaving 9 bases between them. The CDR3 loop spans 12 amino acids.

V usage is TRBV6-1 and J usage is TRBJ2-1; 12 nucleotides align to TRBD1. The J segment lost 8 bases and the V segment lost 3 bases, leaving 5 bases of the junction unmatched. CDR3 length: 15 amino acids. Germline V CDR1 and CDR2: MNHNS, SASEGT. CDR3 bases: TGTGCCAGCAGTGAGGGGGGACAGGGGGCGGATGAGCAGTTCTTC. Its translation: CASSEGGQGADEQFF.

This chain joins TRBV7-2 and TRBJ1-5; TRBD1 aligns across 8 bases. Trimming took 4 bases from V and 1 from J; bases not matched to a gene: 6. The CDR3 is made up of 16 amino acids. Germline CDR1 reads SGHTA; CDR2 reads FQGNSA. The CDR3 nucleotides are TGTGCCAGCAGCTCGACAGGGGAGAGGAGCAATCAGCCCCAGCATTTT. It translates to CASSSTGERSNQPQHF.

The chain is built from TRBV6-1 and TRBJ2-3; 7 positions agree with TRBD2. Germline V gene data show CDR1 as MNHNS and CDR2 as SASEGT. This CDR3 region has 14 residues. After removal of 6 bases from V and 3 bases from J, the junction contained 6 bases not matched to a gene. The DNA for the CDR3 is TGTGCCAGCAGGCTAGTAGCGGGTACAGATACGCAGTATTTT. This translates into CASRLVAGTDTQYF.

The V gene is TRBV14, the J gene TRBJ1-2; tentative D call: TRBD1 (5 bases). The CDR3 has 13 amino acids. Trimming stripped 10 bases from V and 1 base from J, with 13 bases between. Germline values: CDR1 SGHDN, CDR2 FVKESK. The CDR3 reads CAISSGFNYGYTF. The CDR3 bases are TGTGCCATTTCATCAGGGTTTAACTATGGCTACACCTTC.

This chain joins TRBV5-1 and TRBJ2-3; TRBD1 agrees at 7 bases. With V trimmed by 3 bases and J by 1 base, 5 bases remained unmatched. This CDR3 is built from 15 residues. Germline V gene data show CDR1 as SGHRS and CDR2 as YFSETQ. CDR3 protein: CASSSQGMGTDTQYF. CDR3 bases: TGCGCCAGCAGCTCACAGGGGATGGGCACAGATACGCAGTATTTT.

V is TRBV18 and J is TRBJ1-2, with D perhaps TRBD1 (5 bases). From germline, CDR1 is KGHSH and CDR2 LQKENI. The CDR3 is 14 amino acids. The germline V and J ends were trimmed by 2 bases and 3 bases, with 10 bases remaining between them. Here the CDR3 reads CASSPGREDYGYTF. CDR3 nucleotides: TGTGCCAGCTCACCAGGCAGGGAGGACTATGGCTACACCTTC.

This chain joins TRBV19 and TRBJ1-1; 8 positions agree with TRBD1. Looked up from germline, CDR1 is LNHDA and CDR2 is SQIVND (reference sequence). The CDR3 is 14 residues long. V shed 7 bases, J shed 3 bases, and the junction held 7 bases outside the gene matches. CDR3 region: CASNTGGGYTEAFF. CDR3 nucleotide sequence: TGTGCCAGTAATACAGGGGGGGGCTACACTGAAGCTTTCTTT.

This clone was counted a single time. This chain connects TRBV19 to TRBJ2-5; TRBD1 agrees at 7 bases. CDR1 and CDR2 from the germline V gene are LNHDA and SQIVND (reference sequence). This CDR3 contains 15 residues. With 1 base clipped from V and 1 base from J, the junction kept 3 bases outside the gene matches. The CDR3, as DNA: TGTGCCAGTAGTATAGTCCGGGACAGCCAAGAGACCCAGTACTTC. Protein: CASSIVRDSQETQYF.

The chain uses TRBV18 and TRBJ1-2, with 8 bases that match TRBD1. CDR1 is KGHSH and CDR2 is LQKENI in the germline V gene. V shed 3 bases, J shed 7 bases, and the junction held 1 base outside the gene matches. This CDR3 has 12 amino acids. The CDR3 loop is CASSPDRAGYTF. The CDR3 bases are TGTGCCAGCTCACCGGACAGGGCTGGCTACACCTTC.

CDR3 loop: CASSLGLAADTQYF. The CDR3 DNA is TGTGCCAGCAGCCTCGGACTAGCGGCAGATACGCAGTATTTT. The gene calls are TRBV7-9 and TRBJ2-3; TRBD2 agrees at 10 bases. Germline CDR1 SEHNR, CDR2 FQNEAQ (reference sequence). This CDR3 is 14 amino acids long. The J segment lost 4 bases and the V segment lost 5 bases, leaving 3 bases of the junction unmatched. The full variable domain, its missing parts supplied by reference TRBV7-9 and TRBJ2-3, is DTGVSQNPRHKITKRGQNVTFRCDPISEHNRLYWYRQTLGQGPEFLTYFQNEAQLEKSRLLSDRFSAERPKGSFSTLEIQRTEQGDSAMYLCASSLGLAADTQYFGPGTRLTVL.

The rearrangement uses TRBV19 and TRBJ1-2; 11 nucleotides agree with TRBD1. Germline V lookup: CDR1 LNHDA, CDR2 SQIVND (reference sequence). The CDR3 loop spans 16 amino acids. After removal of 2 bases from V and 5 bases from J, the junction contained 7 bases not matched to a gene. The CDR3 DNA is TGTGCCAGTAGTATAAACACCCGGGACAGGGGGTATGGCTACACCTTC. Its translation is CASSINTRDRGYGYTF.

The genes are TRBV6-5 and TRBJ2-1; TRBD2 matches 8 bases. V lost 0 bases to trimming and J lost 7 bases; unmatched junction nucleotides: 8. The CDR3 totals 16 residues. CDR1 MNHEY and CDR2 SVGAGI come from the germline V gene. The CDR3 here is CASSYSPGLGLNEQFF. DNA of the CDR3: TGTGCCAGCAGTTACTCTCCGGGACTAGGGCTAAATGAGCAGTTCTTC.

This clone has only one observation. The chain employs TRBV5-1 and TRBJ1-3; TRBD1 agrees at 9 bases. V trimming: 5 bases; J trimming: 1 base; junction bases outside the gene matches: 7. Per germline, CDR1 SGHRS and CDR2 YFSETQ. The CDR3 sequence is 16 residues long. The CDR3: CASSWGQGGSGNTIYF. In DNA, the CDR3 is TGCGCCAGCAGTTGGGGACAGGGTGGTTCTGGAAACACCATATATTTT. The whole variable domain, filled in from reference TRBV5-1 and TRBJ1-3, reads KAGVTQTPRYLIKTRGQQVTLSCSPISGHRSVSWYQQTPGQGLQFLFEYFSETQRNKGNFPGRFSGRQFSNSRSEMNVSTLELGDSALYLCASSWGQGGSGNTIYFGEGSWLTVV.

The chain has TRBV5-5 and TRBJ1-4; TRBD1 agrees at 9 bases. Trimming took 4 bases from V and 8 from J; bases not matched to a gene: 6. This CDR3 comprises 14 residues. CDR1 SGHKS and CDR2 YYEKEE come from the germline V gene (reference sequence). The CDR3 is CASSNRDRDEKLFF. CDR3 bases: TGTGCCAGCAGCAATCGGGACAGGGACGAAAAACTGTTTTTT. The full variable domain, completed using reference TRBV5-5 and TRBJ1-4, is DAGVTQSPTHLIKTRGQQVTLRCSPISGHKSVSWYQQVLGQGPQFIFQYYEKEERGRGNFPDRFSARQFPNYSSELNVNALLLGDSALYLCASSNRDRDEKLFFGSGTQLSVL.

The V gene is TRBV6-5, the J gene TRBJ1-2; TRBD1 agrees at 7 bases. Germline V gene data show CDR1 as MNHEY and CDR2 as SVGAGI. This CDR3 is 16 amino acids long. J lost 4 bases, V lost 2 bases, and 10 bases had no gene match. For the CDR3, the DNA is TGTGCCAGCAGTTACCGCCCGACAGGGTCGGGCTATGGCTACACCTTC. This translates into CASSYRPTGSGYGYTF.

This chain uses TRBV7-6 with TRBJ1-1, with D possibly TRBD1 on 6 matching bases. The CDR3 length is 16 residues. From germline, CDR1 is SGHVS and CDR2 FNYEAQ. Trimming removed 5 bases from V and 1 base from J, with 17 bases in between. The CDR3, as DNA: TGTGCCAGCAGCCTTCTCGGGGGGCGCGGGAACACTGAAGCTTTCTTT. Its translation is CASSLLGGRGNTEAFF.

The genes are TRBV6-5 and TRBJ1-6; D call uncertain. The CDR3 is 11 amino acids. V dropped 4 bases and J dropped 12 bases, with 7 bases sitting between them. Germline-derived CDR1 and CDR2 are MNHEY and SVGAGI. The CDR3: CASSSPGPLHF. The CDR3 DNA reads as TGTGCCAGCAGTTCCCCGGGACCCCTCCACTTT.

The J gene is TRBJ1-4, the V gene TRBV7-2, with 7 nucleotides matching TRBD1. This CDR3 contains 16 residues. Trimming cost V 5 bases and J 5 bases; bases outside gene matches: 11. Germline assignment: CDR1 SGHTA and CDR2 FQGNSA. CDR3 sequence (DNA): TGTGCCAGCAGCCAACAACCACAGGGGCTCAATGAAAAACTGTTTTTT. Translated: CASSQQPQGLNEKLFF. Complete variable domain (other parts from reference TRBV7-2 and TRBJ1-4): GAGVSQSPSNKVTEKGKDVELRCDPISGHTALYWYRQSLGQGLEFLIYFQGNSAPDKSGLPSDRFSAERTGGSVSTLTIQRTQQEDSAVYLCASSQQPQGLNEKLFFGSGTQLSVL.